This TCR beta chain was sequenced during a study of human T cells and chemical hapten exposure. On the study more broadly: Variation in per-sample TCR yields came mainly from small pooled library volume differences.

Individual cDNA molecules (in the library) carried attached unique molecular identifiers. TCRdb re-analysed the RACE reads in MiXCR, keeping a single row per CDR3 protein. Of some 70,000 distinct CDR3 sequences listed, around a third are singletons. Time point noted: patch test 1, 2 weeks after DPC sensitization. Treatment here: therapeutic diphenylcyclopropenone sensitization with weekly scalp DPC. Total RNA extraction was carried out from unfractionated whole blood. Study-wide points: There were significantly more large CDR3 similarity clusters among expanded TCRs than among controls.

Trimming removed 7 bases from V and 4 bases from J; junction bases left unmatched: 16. The germline V gene has CDR1 MNHEY and CDR2 SVGAGI. This CDR3 has 17 residues. This clonotype was detected only a few times. The antigen remains unidentified. The specimen was whole blood, collected in connection with sensitization to the hapten diphenylcyclopropenone (DPC). This chain links TRBV6-5 with TRBJ1-3; 7 nucleotides align to TRBD1. The sequence came from a man aged 35 to 55 with alopecia areata. Some clones in this sample may be carry-over from other donors' samples. This CDR3 is CASIPRTGSFSGNTIYF. The CDR3 DNA reads as TGTGCCAGCATCCCCAGGACAGGCTCCTTCTCCGGAAACACCATATATTTT.